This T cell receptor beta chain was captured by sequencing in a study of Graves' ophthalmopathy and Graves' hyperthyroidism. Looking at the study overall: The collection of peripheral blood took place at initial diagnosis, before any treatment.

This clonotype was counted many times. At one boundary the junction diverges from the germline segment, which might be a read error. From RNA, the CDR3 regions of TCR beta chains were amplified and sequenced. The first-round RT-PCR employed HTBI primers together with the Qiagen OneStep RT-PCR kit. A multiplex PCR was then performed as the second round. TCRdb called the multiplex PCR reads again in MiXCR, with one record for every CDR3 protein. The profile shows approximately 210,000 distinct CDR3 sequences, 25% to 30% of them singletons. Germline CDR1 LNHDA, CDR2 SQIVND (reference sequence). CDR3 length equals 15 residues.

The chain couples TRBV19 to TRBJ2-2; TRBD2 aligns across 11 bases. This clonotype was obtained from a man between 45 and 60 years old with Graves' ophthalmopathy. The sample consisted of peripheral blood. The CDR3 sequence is CASRIAGGRAGELFF. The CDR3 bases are TGTGCCAGTAGGATAGCGGGAGGGCGGGCCGGGGAGCTGTTTTTT.